Listed below are T cell receptor beta chains from one sample, sequenced in a study of OX40 agonist ivuxolimab in advanced cancers. The repertoire was sequenced with immunoSEQ multiplex PCR; TCRdb's copy has only in-frame clones and lacks some. The sample includes some 63,000 clones, about 89% seen only once; the top ten take approximately 5%. Source: CD4+ or CD8+ T cells sorted from blood, taken in a trial of the OX40 agonist ivuxolimab. These TCRs come from an adult with an advanced solid tumor such as melanoma, head and neck, liver or kidney cancer. CDR3s include the opening cysteine and the closing phenylalanine or tryptophan. D genes are given only for firm matches. The size of a clone is reported for some rows only, either as once, few or many, or as a class for expanded clones.

D gene	clone size	V gene	J gene	CDR3 protein	CDR3 DNA
TRBD2	NA	TRBV2	TRBJ2-2	CASSIAGANTGELFF	TGTGCCAGCAGCATAGCGGGGGCGAACACCGGGGAGCTGTTTTTT
TRBD2	NA	TRBV5-5	TRBJ2-4	CASSLGLANTLNIQYF	TGTGCCAGCAGCTTGGGACTAGCGAATACTTTAAACATTCAGTACTTC
TRBD1	NA	TRBV10-2	TRBJ2-7	CASRGAGTGTYEQYF	TGCGCCAGCAGGGGAGCCGGGACAGGGACCTACGAGCAGTACTTC
TRBD1	NA	TRBV6-1	TRBJ2-5	CASRGDRVSLETQYF	TGTGCCAGCAGGGGGGACAGGGTCAGTTTGGAGACCCAGTACTTC
NA	NA	TRBV18	TRBJ2-3	CASSPPGGRGTDTQYF	TGTGCCAGCTCACCCCCAGGGGGGCGTGGGACAGATACGCAGTATTTT
TRBD1	once	TRBV5-1	TRBJ2-5	CASPGTGQETQYF	TGCGCCAGCCCCGGGACAGGGCAAGAGACCCAGTACTTC
NA	NA	TRBV6-1	TRBJ2-6	CASSETSWANVLTF	TGTGCCAGCAGTGAAACGTCTTGGGCCAACGTCCTGACTTTC
NA	NA	TRBV5-8	TRBJ1-4	CASSLGEINEKLFF	TGTGCCAGCAGCTTGGGGGAGATAAATGAAAAACTGTTTTTT
NA	NA	TRBV18	TRBJ1-5	CASSPGGEQPQHF	TGTGCCAGCTCTCCGGGAGGCGAGCAGCCCCAGCATTTT
NA	NA	TRBV6-6	TRBJ2-1	CASSYSESNEQFF	TGTGCCAGCAGTTACTCGGAATCCAATGAGCAGTTCTTC
TRBD1	few	TRBV2	TRBJ2-1	CASTRDRNGNEQFF	TGTGCCAGCACCCGGGACAGGAACGGCAATGAGCAGTTCTTC
NA	NA	TRBV6-1	TRBJ2-7	CASSERYWGPGEQYF	TGTGCCAGCAGTGAACGGTATTGGGGTCCGGGCGAGCAGTACTTC
NA	NA	TRBV7-7	TRBJ2-1	CASSSGPRGEQFF	TGTGCCAGCAGCTCCGGGCCCCGAGGGGAGCAGTTCTTC
TRBD1	NA	TRBV4-3	TRBJ1-2	CASSQTGIPYGYTF	TGCGCCAGCAGCCAGACAGGGATCCCATATGGCTACACCTTC
NA	NA	TRBV4-1	TRBJ1-4	CASSQEGRRLLNEKLFF	TGCGCCAGCAGCCAAGAAGGGCGCCGGTTACTTAATGAAAAACTGTTTTTT
TRBD1	NA	TRBV7-8	TRBJ2-1	CASSPHRDSQNEQFF	TGTGCCAGCAGTCCTCATCGGGACAGTCAGAATGAGCAGTTCTTC
NA	NA	TRBV5-1	TRBJ1-5	CASSLDGNQPQHF	TGCGCCAGCAGCCTGGACGGGAATCAGCCCCAGCATTTT
NA	NA	TRBV2	TRBJ2-7	CASSLMGIPYEQYF	TGTGCCAGCAGTCTAATGGGGATCCCCTACGAGCAGTACTTC
TRBD2	NA	TRBV10-1	TRBJ2-7	CASSRTSRHEQYF	TGCGCCAGTTCTCGGACTAGTCGCCACGAGCAGTACTTC
NA	NA	TRBV7-2	TRBJ2-1	CASSFRDPLNEQFF	TGTGCCAGCAGCTTCCGGGATCCCCTCAATGAGCAGTTCTTC
TRBD2	NA	TRBV19	TRBJ2-1	CASRNVAGASYNEQFF	TGTGCCAGTAGAAACGTGGCGGGAGCGAGTTACAATGAGCAGTTCTTC
TRBD1	NA	TRBV6-1	TRBJ1-5	CASSTTGGRQPQHF	TGTGCCAGCAGCACCACAGGGGGTAGGCAGCCCCAGCATTTT
NA	NA	TRBV2	TRBJ1-5	CASSEERQAGFQPQHF	TGTGCCAGCAGTGAAGAGAGGCAGGCGGGGTTTCAGCCCCAGCATTTT
NA	NA	TRBV7-6	TRBJ1-5	CASSLTGLQPQHF	TGTGCCAGCAGCTTAACAGGGTTGCAGCCCCAGCATTTT
NA	NA	TRBV11-3	TRBJ2-2	CASSLEGIGELFF	TGTGCCAGCAGCTTAGAGGGGATCGGGGAGCTGTTTTTT
NA	NA	TRBV5-1	TRBJ2-7	CASSSGNERYQYF	TGCGCCAGCAGTTCTGGGAACGAGCGGTATCAGTACTTC
NA	NA	TRBV19	TRBJ1-1	CASFEWGRGNTEAFF	TGTGCCAGTTTTGAATGGGGCCGGGGGAACACTGAAGCTTTCTTT
TRBD1	NA	TRBV19	TRBJ2-7	CASSKIGTGAEQYF	TGTGCCAGTAGTAAGATTGGGACAGGGGCCGAGCAGTACTTC
NA	NA	TRBV6-1	TRBJ1-5	CASSTLDSNQPQHF	TGTGCCAGCAGTACACTCGATAGCAATCAGCCCCAGCATTTT
TRBD1	NA	TRBV27	TRBJ2-1	CASRFDRGPYNEQFF	TGTGCCAGCAGATTCGACAGGGGCCCTTACAATGAGCAGTTCTTC
TRBD1	NA	TRBV5-8	TRBJ1-1	CASSPTRAGGPGGAFF	TGTGCCAGCAGCCCGACCCGGGCAGGGGGGCCAGGAGGAGCTTTCTTT
TRBD1	NA	TRBV7-3	TRBJ1-5	CASSPQGNQPQHF	TGTGCCAGCAGCCCACAGGGGAATCAGCCCCAGCATTTT
TRBD1	NA	TRBV10-2	TRBJ1-5	CASSLDGQGNQPQHF	TGCGCCAGCAGCCTAGACGGACAGGGCAATCAGCCCCAGCATTTT
NA	NA	TRBV7-9	TRBJ2-7	CASSPRERPLSSYEQYF	TGTGCCAGCAGCCCCCGGGAGAGGCCTCTCAGCTCCTACGAGCAGTACTTC
TRBD1	NA	TRBV28	TRBJ1-2	CASSFQGVLGYTF	TGTGCCAGCAGTTTCCAGGGGGTCTTAGGCTACACCTTC
TRBD2	NA	TRBV5-1	TRBJ2-3	CASRTGLAGGLTDTQYF	TGCGCCAGCAGAACGGGACTAGCGGGGGGGCTCACAGATACGCAGTATTTT
TRBD1	NA	TRBV11-2	TRBJ2-6	CASSLRGRGSGANVLTF	TGTGCCAGCAGCCTTAGGGGCAGGGGGTCTGGGGCCAACGTCCTGACTTTC
NA	NA	TRBV18	TRBJ1-1	CASSRERDTEAFF	TGTGCCAGCTCACGCGAGAGAGACACTGAAGCTTTCTTT
NA	NA	TRBV29-1	TRBJ2-3	CSVAGRYTDTQYF	TGCAGCGTTGCGGGGCGGTACACAGATACGCAGTATTTT
NA	NA	TRBV9	TRBJ2-5	CASSAYSGTNQETQYF	TGTGCCAGCAGCGCCTATTCCGGGACAAACCAAGAGACCCAGTACTTC
NA	few	TRBV29-1	TRBJ2-7	CSVGDGSYEQYF	TGCAGCGTTGGGGACGGATCCTACGAGCAGTACTTC